Only a few counts were recorded for the clone carrying this T cell receptor (gamma chain). Its antigen is not known. TCRdb pairs this DNA with a much larger clone's protein that differs at residue 5, likely a read error; the protein shown was translated from the DNA. Bulk repertoires came from Vgamma9/Vdelta2+ or Vdelta2-negative gammadelta T cells flow-sorted from PBMC. The data were taken from a study of γδ T cells in repeated Plasmodium falciparum infection. About the study: Over about 600 days, donors received four mosquito-bite P. falciparum NF54 infections. Study results and limitations: Vgamma9/Vdelta2+ repertoires stayed stably polyclonal over time and infection.

CDR1 GITISATS and CDR2 ISYDGTV come from the germline V gene (reference sequence). The CDR3 length is 18 residues. TCRdb reanalysed the multiplex PCR reads via CATT. The sample yields 25,000 to 35,000 gamma-chain clones, under 1.5% seen once. This clonotype was obtained from a pool of human donors (malaria-infected and uninfected, not separated). The V gene is TRGV9, the J gene TRGJP. Germline matching of the DNA provided the J gene here, since TCRdb leaves it blank. The sample consisted of gamma-delta T cells from blood. The CDR3 DNA follows: TGTGCCTTGTGGGGGGTGCGTCTCGAAGAGTTGGGCAAAAAAATCAAGGTATTT. Residues: CALWGVRLEELGKKIKVF.